This TCR beta chain was documented in a study of cytomegalovirus exposure and HLA in healthy donors. Study findings and constraints: The tendency of first-cohort TCR clusters to co-occur in the approximately 110 validation repertoires was the finding of a later analysis.

This clone has only one observation. Its target is unknown. Method: immunoSEQ multiplex PCR; TCRdb's copy keeps in-frame clones and lacks some. The table lists approximately 88,000 clones, around 96% of them singletons. The CDR3 spans 12 residues. Germline CDR1 reads MNHNS; CDR2 reads SASEGT. Sequences were obtained from PBMCs. V and J are TRBV6-1 and TRBJ1-5; weak D call: TRBD1 (6 bases). This receptor was identified in a woman aged 18-35 years in good health and CMV-seronegative. CDR3 in DNA: TGTGAACAGGGTATCGTCAATCAGCCCCAGCATTTT. Protein product: CEQGIVNQPQHF.